The clone carrying this TCR beta chain was counted between two and nine times. This record belongs to a study of T cells in Graves' hyperthyroidism and ophthalmopathy. The V gene end was trimmed by 2 bases and the J gene end by 9 bases; junction bases not matched to a gene: 14. This CDR3 has 16 amino acids. Germline V gene data show CDR1 as KGHDR and CDR2 as SFDVKD. The CDR3 regions of TCR beta were amplified from RNA transcripts. The primer set for the first-round RT-PCR of the TCR CDR3 was HTBI. TCRdb used MiXCR to reprocess the multiplex PCR reads, holding one entry per CDR3 protein. The table lists under 700,000 distinct CDR3 sequences, 16% of them singletons.

The sample taken for sequencing was blood. The source is a woman aged 18-29 years with Graves' hyperthyroidism. The chain couples TRBV24-1 to TRBJ2-7; 8 positions agree with TRBD1. In nucleotides, the CDR3 is TGTGCCACCAGTGATTCGCCGGGACAGGCAACTTGGGGGCAGTACTTC. It is translated as CATSDSPGQATWGQYF.